This TCR beta chain was sequenced during a study of Tregs in tolerant kidney transplant recipients. Across the study: Related graft donors supplied nonmyeloablative bone marrow transplants, and mixed chimerism was transient.

Unstimulated regulatory T cells (CD4+CD25+CD127-), CD4+CD25- non-regulatory cells, CD4 and CD8 cells were FACS-sorted from thawed PBMCs. Study-wide results and limits: Nucleotide sequences could not be compared across some patients' samples due to primer changes. No direct test of biological reproducibility was done here.

Sequencing used immunoSEQ multiplex PCR; TCRdb keeps in-frame clones, though not all of them. The table lists roughly 32,000 clones, with 13% to 15% in the top ten. A word on this clone: Its specificity is not known.

This receptor was identified in a human donor who received a combined kidney and bone marrow transplant. Sequencing used CD8+ T cells from blood, obtained before the transplant.

CDR3 sequence reads: CSASLAEATPLGTDTQYF. The covered CDR3 bases are TGCAGTGCTAGTCTAGCGGAAGCTACCCCTCTTGGCACAGATACG. The rearrangement uses TRBV20-1 and TRBJ2-3; 7 nucleotides agree with TRBD2. The CDR3 end falls 3 residues outside the read, so it is completed with the germline J gene. CDR1 and CDR2 (germline): DFQATT, SNEGSKA (reference sequence). The J segment lost 1 base and the V segment lost 3 bases, leaving 16 bases of the junction unmatched. The CDR3 runs 18 residues.